This T cell receptor beta chain was recorded in a study of cytomegalovirus exposure and HLA in healthy donors. Study-level background: In a previous analysis, 117 million unique TCR beta sequences were found from approximately 180 million T cells.

Germline V gene sequence: CDR1 SNHLY, CDR2 FYNNEI. This CDR3 has 15 amino acids. Trimming stripped 5 bases from V and 0 bases from J, with 10 bases between. The PCR had 60 Vbeta and 13 Jbeta primers. Using immunoSEQ multiplex PCR, the repertoire was profiled, and TCRdb retains in-frame clones only, with some absent. The repertoire holds approximately 130,000 clones, around 80% seen once, with under 2% in the top ten. J is TRBJ1-4 and V is TRBV2; weak D call: TRBD1 (6 bases). Sequences were obtained from PBMCs. The clonotype originates from a female donor in good health and CMV-seropositive. CDR3 in amino acids: CASSPWTATNEKLFF. CDR3 nucleotides: TGTGCCAGCAGTCCTTGGACAGCAACTAATGAAAAACTGTTTTTT. Based on the CDR3 plus reference TRBV2 and TRBJ1-4, the full variable domain is EPEVTQTPSHQVTQMGQEVILRCVPISNHLYFYWYRQILGQKVEFLVSFYNNEISEKSEIFDDQFSVERPDGSNFTLKIRSTKLEDSAMYFCASSPWTATNEKLFFGSGTQLSVL.